This T cell receptor (beta chain) comes out of a study of OX40 agonist ivuxolimab in advanced cancers. Looking at the study overall: Each patient was given ivuxolimab into a vein every 2 weeks, at 0.01 to 10 mg/kg. Study-wide points: At doses 0.1 to 3.0 mg/kg, CD4+ and CD8+ clones expanded. Fewer expanded clones were found on average in CD4+ than in CD8+ T cells.

Data came from immunoSEQ multiplex PCR; TCRdb stores just in-frame clones and leaves some out. Of about 92,000 clones in the sample, 84% are singletons; the top ten hold around 5.5%. The CDR3 sequence is 16 residues long. Germline-derived CDR1 and CDR2 are MGHDK and SYGVNS. V was trimmed by 6 bases and J by 6 bases, leaving 23 bases between them. Blood sampling was done at baseline, cycle 4 day 1, and cycle 7 day 1. Turning to this clone: Its antigen is as yet unknown.

This rearrangement joins TRBV25-1 to TRBJ1-1; D might be TRBD1 (6 bases). The receptor was derived from an adult with an advanced solid tumor such as melanoma, head and neck, liver or kidney cancer. The specimen comprised CD4+ or CD8+ T cells sorted from blood, sampled in a trial of the OX40 agonist ivuxolimab. The CDR3 sequence: CASRIAGGGDSAEAFF. As DNA, the CDR3 is TGTGCCAGCAGAATAGCCGGGGGGGGCGATTCGGCTGAAGCTTTCTTT.